This TCR beta chain was sequenced in a study of blood T cell repertoires in COVID-19 (dated by TCRdb to about 2020). General notes on the study: Collaborator samples came from the United States, Italy and Spain and covered acute and convalescent phases of COVID-19. The material from the prospective study consisted of cDNA or gDNA derived from T cells, B-cell-depleted T cells, or PBMCs. Nearly every sample came with metadata listing a de-identified subject ID, COVID-19 status, age in years and sex. The dataset comprised deeply sampled blood TCRbeta repertoires from subjects exposed to, actively infected with, or recovered from COVID-19. Where available, HLA class I and class II types were obtained from metadata supplied by the sample provider rather than from assay-based typing. Samples were obtained from the ongoing ImmuneRACE study (first 160 participants) and from some 1,300 subjects provided by 6 global collaborators. The repertoires were made available in a free public database intended to serve as a resource for research on the immune response to SARS-CoV-2. What the study reported, not specific to this receptor: Clinical and demographic metadata were provided uncurated, with the amount varying by source and participant.

V is shortened by 2 bases, J by 3 bases, and the region joining them spans 16 bases. The germline V gene specifies SGHTA as CDR1 and FQGNSA as CDR2. The CDR3 sequence holds 16 residues, the cysteine and phenylalanine included. The CDR3 DNA has 48 bases and is translated from base 1. For this clone: Its antigen remains undetermined. Base qualities are not provided; no much larger clone lies one nucleotide away.

TCRbeta CDR3 regions were amplified from genomic DNA using the immunoSEQ Assay, a bias-controlled multiplex PCR. From the authors' description of their analysis: The number of nucleated cells in each sample was estimated by amplification of reference gene primers within the assay. To quantify the absolute abundance of each unique TCRbeta CDR3 rearrangement, sequence reads were collapsed and filtered. For each sample, productive Simpson clonality was calculated as the square root of Simpson's diversity index across productive rearrangements. In its TCRdb copy, this immuneACCESS table keeps in-frame sequences only and misses some clones. Where compared with another copy, unresolved V genes explain less than half of these, and the others have no known cause. The V and J calls and clone size were taken over from that table, and D and trimming were inferred from the DNA. This sample is represented by under 200,000 clones; roughly 80% of them were singletons. The ten most abundant clones make up roughly 5.7% of the sample.

Participants in the prospective study were enrolled through a virtual design, were aged roughly 18 to 100 years, and lived in 24 United States geographic areas. To assign participants to cohorts, the prospective study relied on clinical history that participants themselves reported in a screening survey and a study questionnaire. In the prospective study, whole blood, serum and a nasopharyngeal or oropharyngeal swab were collected from each participant by mobile phlebotomists. Participants in the prospective study had the option to provide additional blood draws and questionnaires over a roughly 2-month period. Prospective study blood samples were shipped either frozen or at room temperature before DNA extraction.

In this chain, TRBV7-2 is recombined with TRBJ2-5; D gene: possibly TRBD2, on 6 matching bases. The source of this sequence is a woman in her 40s with acute COVID-19. The specimen sequenced was PBMCs or T cells enriched from blood (not recorded which). The CDR3 here reads CASSLFPRGNKETQYF. The DNA sequence follows: TGTGCCAGCAGCTTATTTCCCCGGGGGAATAAAGAGACCCAGTACTTC. The CDR3, completed at both ends by the reference TRBV7-2 and TRBJ2-5 genes, gives the full variable domain GAGVSQSPSNKVTEKGKDVELRCDPISGHTALYWYRQSLGQGLEFLIYFQGNSAPDKSGLPSDRFSAERTGGSVSTLTIQRTQQEDSAVYLCASSLFPRGNKETQYFGPGTRLLVL.